A selection of T cell receptor beta chains follows, all from one sample in a study of T-cell reconstitution after alpha-beta-depleted transplantation in children. TCRdb re-called the PCR reads with MiXCR, one entry per CDR3 protein. The sample records about 590,000 distinct CDR3 sequences, approximately 13% being singletons. The sequences come from PBMCs, mostly from graft donor cells, collected 360 days after TCRalphabeta/CD19-depleted stem cell transplant. These receptors came from a male patient under 18 who had a stem cell transplant for acute myeloid leukemia, so the T cells may come from the graft donor. CDR3s include the opening cysteine and the closing phenylalanine or tryptophan. A D gene is named only where the DNA matches it firmly. Part of the rows lack a size; the others show once, few, many or a class for expanded clones.

abundance,d_gene,j_gene,v_gene,len,CDR3nt,CDR3aa
many,TRBD2,TRBJ2-5,TRBV29-1,14,TGCAGCGTTGCGCTAGCGGGCCGGCGGGAGACCCAGTACTTC,CSVALAGRRETQYF
.,TRBD1,TRBJ2-3,TRBV12-3/TRBV12-4,17,TGTGCCAGCAGTGCGGCCGCGGACAGGAAATATACAGATACGCAGTATTTT,CASSAAADRKYTDTQYF
.,TRBD1,TRBJ1-1,TRBV5-1,19,TGCGCCAGCAGCTTGGCGAGTTTCGGGACAGGGGGAACTAACACTGAAGCTTTCTTT,CASSLASFGTGGTNTEAFF
few,.,TRBJ2-7,TRBV20-1,12,TGCAGTGCTAGAGCTACCACTAGTACGGTTGCTTTC,CSARATTSTVAF
.,TRBD2,TRBJ2-3,TRBV7-2,17,TGTGCCAGCAGCTTCCCATCTAGCGGGCCCGTCACAGATACGCAGTATTTT,CASSFPSSGPVTDTQYF
few,.,TRBJ2-7,TRBV7-2,14,TGTGCCAGCAGCCTCGATCGGACGGCCTACGAGCAGTACTTC,CASSLDRTAYEQYF
.,TRBD2,TRBJ2-1,TRBV5-1,15,TGCGCCAGCACCTACTCTAGCGGGTTCTACAATGAGCAGTTCTTC,CASTYSSGFYNEQFF
few,.,TRBJ1-1,TRBV4-2,18,TGTGCCAGCAGCCAAGATTTAGGGGCAGGGGACGCGATTACTGAAGCTTTCTTT,CASSQDLGAGDAITEAFF
.,TRBD2,TRBJ2-3,TRBV7-3,16,TGTGCCAGCAGCTCGTACGGGAGGTTCGGCACAGATACGCAGTATTTT,CASSSYGRFGTDTQYF
many,.,TRBJ1-1,TRBV5-6,14,TGTGCCAGCAGCTTGTTTCCAGCCAACACTGAAGCTTTCTTT,CASSLFPANTEAFF
.,.,TRBJ1-1,TRBV28,15,TGTGCCAGCAGGAAAAGGGGGGCGCGGAACACTGAAGCTTTCTTT,CASRKRGARNTEAFF
.,TRBD1,TRBJ2-7,TRBV14,14,TGTGCCAGCAGAAGGACAGGGAGCTCCTACGAGCAGTACTTC,CASRRTGSSYEQYF
few,.,TRBJ2-7,TRBV7-2,15,TGTGCCAGCAGCTTAGCATTCAATTTCTACTACGAGCAGTACTTC,CASSLAFNFYYEQYF
.,.,TRBJ2-3,TRBV20-1,11,TGCAGTGCTAAGAAGGGGAATACGCAGTATTTT,CSAKKGNTQYF
.,.,TRBJ2-7,TRBV7-2,14,TGTGCCAGCAGCTTTCATGGGGGTGCGTACGAGCAGTACTTC,CASSFHGGAYEQYF
.,.,TRBJ2-1,TRBV5-1,13,TGCGCCAGCAGCCGAGGACCGAAGGGTGAGCAGTTCTTC,CASSRGPKGEQFF
.,TRBD2,TRBJ2-2,TRBV12-3/TRBV12-4,16,TGTGCCAGCAGTAGCGGACTAGCGGGAGGGGTCGGGGAGCTGTTTTTT,CASSSGLAGGVGELFF
.,TRBD2,TRBJ2-5,TRBV2,20,TGTGCCAGCAGTGAAGCGCTTCATTGGGGACTAGCGGGAAGACAAGAGACCCAGTACTTC,CASSEALHWGLAGRQETQYF
.,TRBD2,TRBJ2-7,TRBV19,14,TGTGCCAGTAGACTTAGCGGGAGCTCCTACGAGCAGTACTTC,CASRLSGSSYEQYF
.,.,TRBJ1-3,TRBV11-1,18,TGTGCCAGCAGCTTAGCACCAAGAGAGGCAGACTCTGGAAACACCATATATTTT,CASSLAPREADSGNTIYF
.,TRBD2,TRBJ2-5,TRBV28,15,TGTGCCAGCAGTCCCACGAGCGGGGCGAGACAGACCCAGTACTTC,CASSPTSGARQTQYF
.,TRBD2,TRBJ2-5,TRBV9,17,TGTGCCAGCAGCGTAGATCCTAGCGGGGCGAACCAAGAGACCCAGTACTTC,CASSVDPSGANQETQYF
.,.,TRBJ2-2,TRBV9,16,TGTGCCAGCAGCGTAGTTTGGGAAGGGATCACCGGGGAGCTGTTTTTT,CASSVVWEGITGELFF
many,TRBD2,TRBJ2-3,TRBV7-2,17,TGTGCCAGCAGCTTAGCTAGTCTAGCGGGAGATAGAGATACGCAGTATTTT,CASSLASLAGDRDTQYF
.,.,TRBJ2-7,TRBV12-5,14,TGTGCTAGTGGTTTGGTACAACAGACCTACGAGCAGTACTTC,CASGLVQQTYEQYF
few,.,TRBJ2-1,TRBV27,14,TGTGCCAGCTCGGAGCGCCGGGAGTACAATGAGCAGTTCTTC,CASSERREYNEQFF
many,TRBD1,TRBJ2-1,TRBV3-1,17,TGTGCCAGCAGCTATCTAACAGGGGACGGTTACTACAATGAGCAGTTCTTC,CASSYLTGDGYYNEQFF
.,.,TRBJ2-7,TRBV6-6,13,TGTGCCAGCAGTCACGGGTTTTACTACGAGCAGTACTTC,CASSHGFYYEQYF
few,TRBD2,TRBJ2-3,TRBV7-3,16,TGTGCCAGCAGCTTAACGTTGGGACTAGGCGCAGATACGCAGTATTTT,CASSLTLGLGADTQYF
.,TRBD1,TRBJ2-7,TRBV20-1,17,TGCAGTGCTAGAGAGGACAGGTATGGTTCTGGGAACTACGAGCAGTACTTC,CSAREDRYGSGNYEQYF
.,.,TRBJ2-2,TRBV23-1,15,TGCGCCAGCAGTTGTCCCCGTGAGGTCACCGGGGAGCTGTTTTTT,CASSCPREVTGELFF
.,TRBD2,TRBJ2-3,TRBV7-3,17,TGTGCCAGCAGCTTAAGGGGTAGCGGGGGCCTTAGGGATACGCAGTATTTT,CASSLRGSGGLRDTQYF
many,.,TRBJ2-2,TRBV29-1,17,TGCAGCGTGACAATTGACGGAGGGGCCTTTAACACCGGGGAGCTGTTTTTT,CSVTIDGGAFNTGELFF
.,TRBD2,TRBJ2-3,TRBV20-1,14,TGCAGTGCTAGCCTAGCGGGAGAAGTAGATACGCAGTATTTT,CSASLAGEVDTQYF
once,.,TRBJ2-2,TRBV19,16,TGTGCCAGTACCACTCCCTGGGGAGCGAGAACCGGGGAGCTGTTTTTT,CASTTPWGARTGELFF
.,.,TRBJ2-3,TRBV5-1,13,TGCGCCAGCAGAATCTTTAGCACAGATACGCAGTATTTT,CASRIFSTDTQYF
.,.,TRBJ2-2,TRBV29-1,14,TGCAGCGTTGGCGGAGGCCGAGGGTCCGGGGAGCTGTTTTTT,CSVGGGRGSGELFF
few,.,TRBJ2-2,TRBV15,14,TGTGCCACCAAATTCGGACAGACCACCGGGGAGCTGTTTTTT,CATKFGQTTGELFF
few,.,TRBJ2-1,TRBV15,16,TGTGCCACCAGCAGAGACCATGTTGGGTTATACAATGAGCAGTTCTTC,CATSRDHVGLYNEQFF
.,.,TRBJ2-3,TRBV12-3/TRBV12-4,14,TGTGCCAGCAGTTTCAGGGGAGGGTCAGATACGCAGTATTTT,CASSFRGGSDTQYF
many,.,TRBJ2-1,TRBV18,17,TGTGCCAGCTCACCACTTTGGAGAGATCGCTCCTACAATGAGCAGTTCTTC,CASSPLWRDRSYNEQFF
many,.,TRBJ2-3,TRBV5-8,11,TGTGCCAGCAGCCCCTGGGACACGCAGTATTTT,CASSPWDTQYF
few,.,TRBJ2-7,TRBV20-1,14,TGCAGTGCTCCCGGTTGGGACAACTCCTACGAGCAGTACTTC,CSAPGWDNSYEQYF
.,.,TRBJ2-7,TRBV6-5,16,TGTGCCAGCAGTTACGGGGGGAAGGGACCTTCCTACGAGCAGTACTTC,CASSYGGKGPSYEQYF
once,.,TRBJ2-5,TRBV11-2,12,TGTGCCACAGGCCGGGAGTTTGAGACCCAGTACTTC,CATGREFETQYF
few,.,TRBJ2-1,TRBV25-1,15,TGTGCCAGCAGTACCCGACTTGACGCCTACAATGAGCAGTTCTTC,CASSTRLDAYNEQFF
.,.,TRBJ2-2,TRBV6-4,14,TGTGCCAGCAGTGGGTCGTGGGGGCTAGGGGAGCTGTTTTTT,CASSGSWGLGELFF
.,.,TRBJ2-1,TRBV5-1,15,TGCGCCAGCAGCTTAAACCTTGGATCGGTAAATGAGCAGTTCTTC,CASSLNLGSVNEQFF
many,TRBD2,TRBJ2-3,TRBV28,15,TGTGCCAGCAGTAGCGGGAGAGGGGGCACAGATACGCAGTATTTT,CASSSGRGGTDTQYF
few,.,TRBJ2-1,TRBV14,16,TGTGCCAGCAGCCAAGATGCCGGACTACCCTACAATGAGCAGTTCTTC,CASSQDAGLPYNEQFF
few,.,TRBJ2-7,TRBV14,14,TGTGCCAGCAGCACAAGAGGGTCTTTATACGAGCAGTACTTC,CASSTRGSLYEQYF
.,.,TRBJ2-5,TRBV28,15,TGTGCCAGCAGTCTAAGCTTAGGGGTATCTGAGACCCAGTACTTC,CASSLSLGVSETQYF
few,TRBD2,TRBJ2-7,TRBV20-1,13,TGCAGTGCTGTAGCTAGCGGACCTTACGAGCAGTACTTC,CSAVASGPYEQYF
few,TRBD2,TRBJ2-7,TRBV4-2,16,TGTGCCAGCAGCCAGGTAGCGGGATTGAGCTCCTACGAGCAGTACTTC,CASSQVAGLSSYEQYF
many,.,TRBJ2-1,TRBV7-9,16,TGTGCCAGCAGCTCCCGCTGGCGGAGCTCCTACAATGAGCAGTTCTTC,CASSSRWRSSYNEQFF